These 21 T cell receptor beta chains came from one sample sequenced in a study of T-cell reconstitution after alpha-beta-depleted transplantation in children. Preparing the TCRbeta library involved the use of unique molecular identifiers. TCRdb recomputed calls from the PCR reads with MiXCR, one row per CDR3 protein. This sample has hundreds of thousands of distinct CDR3 sequences, with more than 10% found just once. Specimen: PBMCs from the stem cell graft donor, collected from the stem cell graft. The receptors come from a human donor who donated a stem cell graft to a child with acute lymphoblastic leukemia.

The sample holds many counts of this clonotype. This sequence joins TRBV4-3 and TRBJ2-7, with TRBD1 matching 9 bases. J lost 3 bases, V lost 1 base, and 4 bases had no gene match. This CDR3 is built from 15 residues. Germline V gene data show CDR1 as LGHNA and CDR2 as YSLEER. CDR3 protein: CASSQAATGGYEQYF. CDR3 sequence (DNA): TGCGCCAGCAGCCAAGCGGCGACAGGGGGCTACGAGCAGTACTTC.

Concerning this clonotype itself: Being one base from a much bigger clone, this may be a read error. The rearrangement uses TRBV28 and TRBJ2-1, with a weak D call TRBD2 (5 bases). The CDR3 spans 15 residues. Germline V gene lookup returns CDR1 MDHEN and CDR2 SYDVKM. The CDR3 here is CASSVPGKRYNDQFF. CDR3 coding DNA: TGTGCCAGCAGCGTTCCCGGGAAGCGGTACAATGACCAGTTCTTC.

This clonotype was picked up many times. This rearrangement joins TRBV20-1 to TRBJ2-3; 9 bases line up with TRBD1. The CDR3 has 15 residues. The V gene end was trimmed by 8 bases and the J gene end by 3 bases; junction bases not matched to a gene: 12. Per the germline V gene, CDR1 is DFQATT and CDR2 is SNEGSKA (reference sequence). This CDR3 is CSPGPGTGRTDTQYF. CDR3 nucleotide sequence: TGCAGTCCAGGACCTGGGACAGGGAGAACAGATACGCAGTATTTT.

The rearrangement joins TRBV20-1 to TRBJ1-5; possibly TRBD1 for D (5 bases). The germline V and J ends were trimmed by 3 bases and 1 base, with 10 bases remaining between them. CDR3 length: 14 amino acids. Per germline, CDR1 DFQATT and CDR2 SNEGSKA (reference sequence). DNA for the CDR3: TGCAGTGCTAGCAGGGCAGTGAGCAATCAGCCCCAGCATTTT. Its protein product is CSASRAVSNQPQHF.

This clonotype has ten or more counts. V usage is TRBV12-3 or TRBV12-4 and J usage is TRBJ1-2; 11 nucleotides align to TRBD1. The V segment lost 4 bases and the J segment 7 bases; nucleotides outside the gene matches: 14. The CDR3 is made up of 17 amino acids. CDR3 sequence: CASSSSGTGGHAGGYTF. The CDR3 DNA follows: TGTGCCAGCAGTTCTTCCGGGACAGGGGGTCATGCGGGTGGCTACACCTTC.

In its sample, this clonotype was seen many times. The chain employs TRBV28 and TRBJ1-5, with D possibly being TRBD1 (5 bases). The ends were cut back, 5 bases at V and 7 bases at J, with 15 bases in the middle. Per the germline V gene, CDR1 is MDHEN and CDR2 is SYDVKM. The length of the CDR3 is 14 residues. The CDR3 DNA is TGTGCCAGCAGTGATTGGGGCAGCAGACAGCCCCAGCATTTT. As protein: CASSDWGSRQPQHF.

Ten or more counts support this clonotype. This sequence joins TRBV20-1 and TRBJ2-7; 8 bases line up with TRBD1. The V segment lost 6 bases and the J segment 4 bases; nucleotides outside the gene matches: 8. Germline loops: CDR1 DFQATT, CDR2 SNEGSKA (reference sequence). The CDR3 is 13 residues long. The chain's CDR3 is CSASDRGHYEQYF. Here the CDR3 DNA reads TGCAGTGCCTCAGACAGGGGACATTACGAGCAGTACTTC.

The chain carries TRBV7-8 and TRBJ2-2; TRBD2 might be the D (5 bases). This CDR3 comprises 13 residues. Trimming shortened V by 6 bases and J by 4 bases, and 9 bases separated the two germline ends. Germline lookup yields CDR1 SGHVS and CDR2 FQNEAQ. Written as DNA, the CDR3 is TGTGCCAGCAGACTAGGACCCACCGGGGAGCTGTTTTTT. This gives the protein CASRLGPTGELFF.

This clonotype has at least ten counts. This sequence joins TRBV7-2 and TRBJ1-2; 7 nucleotides match TRBD1. The V and J ends lost 4 bases and 7 bases, in that order; junction bases with no gene match: 3. The CDR3 loop spans 12 amino acids. Per germline, CDR1 SGHTA and CDR2 FQGNSA. The CDR3 nucleotides are TGTGCCAGCAGCTACGGGACAGTTGGCTACACCTTC. Translated: CASSYGTVGYTF.

This clonotype was seen ten or more times. The chain recombines TRBV14 with TRBJ1-2; D may be TRBD1 (5 bases). The germline V and J ends were trimmed by 2 bases and 7 bases, with 14 bases remaining between them. CDR3 length: 14 amino acids. CDR1 is SGHDN and CDR2 is FVKESK in the germline V gene. This CDR3 reads CASSQRRVATGYTF. CDR3 in DNA: TGTGCCAGCAGCCAACGCAGGGTAGCAACTGGCTACACCTTC.

This clonotype showed up many times. The chain is built from TRBV5-1 and TRBJ2-3; a possible D gene is TRBD2 (5 bases). Germline CDR1 SGHRS, CDR2 YFSETQ. Trimming removed 3 bases from V and 3 bases from J, with 20 bases in between. There are 17 residues in the CDR3. CDR3 sequence (DNA): TGCGCCAGCAGCTCGAGCCGGGAATTAGTAATTACAGATACGCAGTATTTT. Its translation: CASSSSRELVITDTQYF.

This clonotype was found many times. The chain combines TRBV6-2 or TRBV6-3 with TRBJ2-1, with D possibly being TRBD2 (6 bases). The V end lost 2 bases, the J end lost 0 bases, and 11 bases lay between the germline ends. CDR1 and CDR2 from the germline V gene are MNHEY and SVGEGT. This CDR3 contains 16 residues. The CDR3 loop reads CASSYAAGSSYNEQFF. The CDR3 DNA follows: TGTGCCAGCAGTTACGCAGCGGGTAGCTCCTACAATGAGCAGTTCTTC.

V usage is TRBV7-2 and J usage is TRBJ2-5; possible D gene TRBD2, 6 bases. The V end lost 0 bases, the J end lost 8 bases, and 22 bases lay between the germline ends. The V gene's germline CDR1 is SGHTA and CDR2 FQGNSA. The CDR3 spans 17 residues. The CDR3 region is CASSLAEDRLGSYTQYF. The CDR3, as DNA: TGTGCCAGCAGCTTAGCTGAGGATAGACTAGGCTCCTATACCCAGTACTTC. The full variable domain, in which reference TRBV7-2 and TRBJ2-5 provide the parts outside the CDR3, is GAGVSQSPSNKVTEKGKDVELRCDPISGHTALYWYRQSLGQGLEFLIYFQGNSAPDKSGLPSDRFSAERTGGSVSTLTIQRTQQEDSAVYLCASSLAEDRLGSYTQYFGPGTRLLVL.

Many counts were recorded for this clonotype. CDR3 residues: CASSLAGLRTKTYEQYF. The CDR3 nucleotides are TGTGCCAGCAGTTTAGCTGGATTGAGGACAAAAACCTACGAGCAGTACTTC. The rearrangement joins TRBV27 to TRBJ2-7, with D possibly being TRBD1 (5 bases). V lost 2 bases and J 2 bases, leaving 19 bases between the germline ends. From germline, CDR1 is MNHEY and CDR2 SMNVEV (reference sequence). The CDR3 consists of 17 residues.

In this sample, this clonotype turned up many times. This chain uses TRBV6-2 or TRBV6-3 with TRBJ2-3; TRBD1 matches 7 bases. Trimming removed 3 bases from V and 0 bases from J; junction bases left unmatched: 3. This CDR3 region has 15 residues. Germline loops: CDR1 MNHEY, CDR2 SVGEGT. The DNA of the CDR3 is TGTGCCAGCAGTTATCGGGACAGAAGCACAGATACGCAGTATTTT. Translating gives CASSYRDRSTDTQYF.

This clonotype has a count of ten or more. The chain is built from TRBV29-1 and TRBJ2-2, with 7 bases lining up with TRBD1. The V segment lost 1 base and the J segment 9 bases; nucleotides outside the gene matches: 5. The CDR3 contains 13 residues. Looked up from germline, CDR1 is SQVTM and CDR2 is ANQGSEA. This chain's CDR3 is CSVEGRQGRELFF. For the CDR3, the DNA is TGCAGCGTTGAAGGCCGACAGGGCAGGGAGCTGTTTTTT.

This clonotype was counted at least ten times. V usage is TRBV6-5 and J usage is TRBJ2-5, with D hard to call. CDR1 and CDR2 (germline): MNHEY, SVGAGI. Trimming removed 4 bases at V and 5 bases at J, with 11 bases between. CDR3 length: 13 amino acids. The CDR3 sequence: CASSSEAWETQYF. The DNA of the CDR3 is TGTGCCAGCAGTTCAGAGGCCTGGGAGACCCAGTACTTC.

This clonotype has at least ten counts. The chain is built from TRBV15 and TRBJ2-1, with a possible D match to TRBD1 (5 bases). The germline V gene has CDR1 LNHNV and CDR2 YYDKDF (reference sequence). Trimming stripped 6 bases from V and 5 bases from J, with 8 bases between. The CDR3 is 12 residues long. The CDR3 here is CATRGRDNEQFF. The CDR3 region has the DNA TGTGCCACCAGGGGCAGGGACAATGAGCAGTTCTTC. Filled out from reference TRBV15 and TRBJ2-1, the complete variable domain reads DAMVIQNPRYQVTQFGKPVTLSCSQTLNHNVMYWYQQKSSQAPKLLFHYYDKDFNNEADTPDNFQSRRPNTSFCFLDIRSPGLGDTAMYLCATRGRDNEQFFGPGTRLTVL.

Concerning this clonotype itself: A clone one base away is much larger, so this may be a read error. The chain has TRBV6-1 and TRBJ2-3, with 7 positions matching TRBD1. The germline V gene has CDR1 MNHNS and CDR2 SASEGT. V shed 6 bases, J shed 4 bases, and the junction held 10 bases outside the gene matches. There are 15 residues in the CDR3. The CDR3 reads CASSRQGLGSDTQYF. CDR3 DNA: TGTGCCAGCAGCCGACAGGGCTTGGGCTCAGATACGCAGTATTTT.

There are many counts of this clonotype. The CDR3 here is CASRLKGGGNQPQHF. CDR3 DNA sequence: TGTGCCAGCAGACTCAAAGGGGGGGGCAATCAGCCCCAGCATTTT. The chain uses TRBV12-3 or TRBV12-4 and TRBJ1-5, with D tentatively TRBD1 (6 bases). The CDR3 is 15 amino acids. Trimming removed 6 bases from V and 2 bases from J, with 14 bases in between.

Many counts were recorded for this clonotype. V is TRBV14 and J is TRBJ2-3; D call uncertain. The germline V gene encodes CDR1 SGHDN and CDR2 FVKESK. The CDR3 length is 13 residues. Trimming left V 2 bases short and J 6 bases short, with 9 bases between. CDR3 protein: CASSQNPADTQYF. The CDR3 nucleotides are TGTGCCAGCAGCCAAAACCCCGCGGATACGCAGTATTTT.